The T cell receptor (beta chain) described here comes from a study of T cells after yellow fever vaccination (dated by TCRdb to about 2019). Study-wide context: The SMART-Seq v4 Ultra Low Input RNA kit was used to prepare libraries from fractions with low cell numbers. To follow T-cell clones before and after primary and booster YFV17D yellow fever vaccination, bulk TCR alpha and beta repertoires were sequenced over time. Blood samples were taken at several timepoints before and after primary and secondary immunization, and bulk PBMC replicates and cell subsets were isolated. Two healthy male donors made up the cohort, one aged 18 to 30 years and the other aged 30 to 40 years.

The CDR3 measures 13 amino acids from cysteine to phenylalanine. Just the 39-base CDR3 DNA is kept, in frame starting at base 1. CDR1 and CDR2 were assigned from the germline V gene as SGHRS and YFSETQ. V and J lose 9 bases and 3 bases, and a span of 13 bases separates them. Overall study results and their limits: The secondary T-cell response was found to be weaker but faster than the primary response, with a peak reached on day 5 rather than on day 15. A small share of clonotypes was detected in both CD4 and CD8 compartments, with the overlap likely arising from convergent recombination. FACS-sorted repertoires could contain abundant contaminating clonotypes from the bulk population, so computational filtering was required. Only two donors were included in the study, so the extent to which the findings can be generalized is limited. After the booster, most clones that had expanded after primary vaccination were detected again (roughly 95% of CD4 and around nine tenths of CD8), suggesting broad maintenance of memory.

For this clonotype: This receptor's antigen is unknown. No much larger clone exists at a distance of one base, and base qualities are not known.

TCR cDNA was made using 5'RACE template switching, a step that added a universal primer site and unique molecular identifiers. Priming for cDNA synthesis came from both the TCR alpha and TCR beta constant segments. Library amplification used two PCR steps, and the second PCR step added sample barcodes and sequencing adapters. Sequencing of libraries was done on Illumina HiSeq 2500 (2x100 bp) or NovaSeq (2x150 bp). Per the authors' processing: Reads were demultiplexed and collapsed into UMI consensus sequences with MIGEC, and V(D)J alignment was performed with MiXCR. Using edgeR on replicate PBMC samples, clonotypes were called vaccine-responding if FDR was below 0.01 and the log2 fold change was above 5 up to day 15. Each bulk clonotype received a CD4 or CD8 identity based on whether the sequenced CD4 or CD8 repertoire contained that clonotype at higher abundance. In TCRdb, the public reads were trimmed at Q25 with fastp and aligned with MiXCR, with productive beta chains retained. Each record represents a unique CDR3 protein, reported with the most common genes and DNA among its rows. TCRdb, not the original authors, processed these V and J calls. For this sample there are around 350,000 distinct CDR3 sequences; under 14% appear just once. The ten biggest clones cover roughly a sixth of the sample.

The treatment or condition label of this sample denotes: live attenuated yellow fever vaccine strain. At each blood-draw timepoint, two biological replicates of bulk PBMCs were collected. PBMCs were isolated from peripheral blood using a standard Ficoll-Paque protocol. TriZol was used to extract RNA from bulk PBMCs, from CD4 and CD8 fractions, and from dextramer-positive and dextramer-negative fractions. The input for sequencing was PBMCs, taken on the day of the first yellow fever vaccination. The V and J segments used are TRBV5-1 and TRBJ1-5, with the D gene not clear enough to name. The receptor was isolated from a man aged 18-30 years who received the YFV17D yellow fever vaccine. The CDR3 reads as follows: CATARSPNQPQHF. The DNA reads as follows: TGCGCCACCGCCCGCAGCCCCAATCAGCCCCAGCATTTT. Outside the CDR3, residues come from the reference TRBV5-1 and TRBJ1-5 proteins, so the full variable domain is: KAGVTQTPRYLIKTRGQQVTLSCSPISGHRSVSWYQQTPGQGLQFLFEYFSETQRNKGNFPGRFSGRQFSNSRSEMNVSTLELGDSALYLCATARSPNQPQHFGDGTRLSIL.